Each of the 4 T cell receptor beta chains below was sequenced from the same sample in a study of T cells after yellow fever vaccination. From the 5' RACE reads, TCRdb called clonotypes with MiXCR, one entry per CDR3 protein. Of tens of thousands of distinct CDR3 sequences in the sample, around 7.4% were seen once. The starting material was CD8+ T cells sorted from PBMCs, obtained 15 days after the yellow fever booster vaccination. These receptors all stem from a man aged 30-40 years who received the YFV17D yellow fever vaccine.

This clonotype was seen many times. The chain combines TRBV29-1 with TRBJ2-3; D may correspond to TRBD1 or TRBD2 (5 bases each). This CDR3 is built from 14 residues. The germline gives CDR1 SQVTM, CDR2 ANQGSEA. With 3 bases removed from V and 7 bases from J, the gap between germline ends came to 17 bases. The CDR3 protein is CSVDSGSLVNTQYF. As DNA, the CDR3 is TGCAGCGTTGATTCAGGGAGCCTCGTAAATACGCAGTATTTT.

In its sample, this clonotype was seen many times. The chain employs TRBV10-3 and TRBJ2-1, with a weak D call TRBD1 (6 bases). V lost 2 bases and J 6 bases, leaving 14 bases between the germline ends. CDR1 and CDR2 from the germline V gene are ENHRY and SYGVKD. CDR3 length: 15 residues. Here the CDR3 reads CAISEAHRDGNEQFF. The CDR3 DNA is TGTGCCATCAGTGAGGCTCACAGGGATGGCAATGAGCAGTTCTTC.

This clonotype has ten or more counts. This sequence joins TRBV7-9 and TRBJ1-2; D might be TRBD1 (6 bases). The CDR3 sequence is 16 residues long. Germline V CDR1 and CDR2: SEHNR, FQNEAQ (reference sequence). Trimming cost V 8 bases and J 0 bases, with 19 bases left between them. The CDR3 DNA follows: TGTGCCAGCCCACCGGGGGGGCGCCCTCCTAACTATGGCTACACCTTC. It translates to CASPPGGRPPNYGYTF.

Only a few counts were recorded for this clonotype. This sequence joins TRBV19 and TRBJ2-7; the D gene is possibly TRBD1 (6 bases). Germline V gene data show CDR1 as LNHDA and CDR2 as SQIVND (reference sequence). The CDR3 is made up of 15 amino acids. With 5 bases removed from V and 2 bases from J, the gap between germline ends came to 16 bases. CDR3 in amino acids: CASSPITGQTYEQYF. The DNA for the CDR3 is TGTGCCAGTAGTCCTATAACAGGACAGACCTACGAGCAGTACTTC.